What follows are 25 T cell receptor beta chains derived from one specimen sequenced in a study of blood T cell repertoires in COVID-19. TCRdb's table, derived via immunoSEQ multiplex PCR, lists solely in-frame clones and lacks some. This sample has 210,000 or so clones; 70% to 90% occur once, and the top ten carry 10% to 14%. The sequenced sample consisted of PBMCs or T cells enriched from blood (not recorded which). Every receptor here comes from a man between 25 and 39 years old who had recovered from COVID-19.

The chain is built from TRBV27 and TRBJ2-1; a possible D gene is TRBD2 (5 bases). The CDR3 extends over 14 amino acids. CDR1 and CDR2 from the germline V gene are MNHEY and SMNVEV (reference sequence). V was trimmed by 5 bases and J by 8 bases, leaving 16 bases between them. As DNA, the CDR3 is TGTGCCAGCAGTCCAAAAACTAGTACCGATGAGCAGTTCTTC. This codes for CASSPKTSTDEQFF.

The chain is built from TRBV5-4 and TRBJ2-1; TRBD1 might be the D (5 bases). Per germline, CDR1 SGHNT and CDR2 YYREEE (reference sequence). The CDR3 loop spans 17 amino acids. V dropped 6 bases and J dropped 6 bases, with 25 bases sitting between them. CDR3 in amino acids: CASTPTGAPLKVNEQFF. The CDR3 DNA sequence: TGTGCCAGCACCCCAACAGGAGCCCCCCTGAAAGTCAATGAGCAGTTCTTC.

This rearrangement joins TRBV21-1 to TRBJ2-7; the table names TRBD2, a call not compared with the DNA. TRBV21-1 is a documented pseudogene. The CDR3 extends over 14 amino acids. CDR3 in amino acids: CASSKGIVSYEQYF. The CDR3 region has the DNA TGTGCCAGCAGCAAAGGTATAGTCTCCTACGAGCAGTACTTC.

This rearrangement joins TRBV19 to TRBJ1-5, with a possible D match to TRBD1 (5 bases). Deletions cut 3 bases from V and 0 bases from J, with 12 bases between. Germline V gene data show CDR1 as LNHDA and CDR2 as SQIVND (reference sequence). This CDR3 region has 16 residues. CDR3 sequence (DNA): TGTGCCAGTAGTATGGAAGGGGCACGTAGCAATCAGCCCCAGCATTTT. It encodes CASSMEGARSNQPQHF.

The rearrangement links TRBV30 to TRBJ2-5; a possible D gene is TRBD2 (5 bases). Germline V gene data show CDR1 as GTSNPN and CDR2 as SVGIG (reference sequence). V was pared by 4 bases and J by 4 bases, with 13 bases between. This CDR3 is 13 amino acids long. The CDR3 sequence: CAWNPGRGETQYF. The CDR3 coding sequence is TGTGCCTGGAACCCGGGAAGAGGAGAGACCCAGTACTTC.

The chain carries TRBV20-1 and TRBJ2-5, with 9 positions matching TRBD2. The CDR3 loop spans 15 amino acids. The germline V gene has CDR1 DFQATT and CDR2 SNEGSKA (reference sequence). Germline trimming cut 3 bases from V and 0 bases from J; bases unmatched to any gene: 5. This CDR3 is CSASQASGDQETQYF. CDR3 in DNA: TGCAGTGCTAGTCAGGCTAGCGGGGACCAAGAGACCCAGTACTTC.

The rearrangement joins TRBV2 to TRBJ1-1; no reliable D call. Germline loops: CDR1 SNHLY, CDR2 FYNNEI. The CDR3 sequence is 12 residues long. V lost 7 bases, J lost 8 bases, and 14 bases lay in between. The CDR3 sequence is CASKLRLEEAFF. The CDR3 DNA sequence: TGTGCCAGCAAATTGAGACTAGAAGAAGCTTTCTTT.

This clone was observed once. The chain combines TRBV27 with TRBJ2-2; perhaps TRBD1 as D (6 bases). CDR3 size: 14 residues. Trimming shortened V by 3 bases and J by 5 bases, and 10 bases separated the two germline ends. CDR1 and CDR2 from the germline V gene are MNHEY and SMNVEV (reference sequence). CDR3 protein: CASSFTGMTGELFF. The DNA for the CDR3 is TGTGCCAGCAGTTTTACAGGGATGACCGGGGAGCTGTTTTTT.

The gene calls are TRBV3-1 (or the pseudogene TRBV3-2) and TRBJ2-1; 7 bases agree with TRBD1. J was trimmed by 5 bases and V by 4 bases; bases with no gene match: 11. Germline CDR1 is LGHDT and CDR2 is YNNKEL (reference sequence). The CDR3 is made up of 16 amino acids. In DNA, the CDR3 is TGTGCCAGCAGCCGGATACAGGGGATGGGAGACAATGAGCAGTTCTTC. This gives the protein CASSRIQGMGDNEQFF.

The chain joins TRBV2 to TRBJ1-5; D perhaps matches TRBD1 (6 bases). V dropped 6 bases and J dropped 6 bases, with 9 bases sitting between them. The CDR3 totals 12 residues. Germline V CDR1 and CDR2: SNHLY, FYNNEI. CDR3 in DNA: TGTGCCAGCAGAGGGGACATTCAGCCCCAGCATTTT. Amino acids: CASRGDIQPQHF. The full variable domain, with the rest looked up from reference TRBV2 and TRBJ1-5, is EPEVTQTPSHQVTQMGQEVILRCVPISNHLYFYWYRQILGQKVEFLVSFYNNEISEKSEIFDDQFSVERPDGSNFTLKIRSTKLEDSAMYFCASRGDIQPQHFGDGTRLSIL.

V is TRBV18 and J is TRBJ2-2, with 7 bases aligning to TRBD2. V lost 3 bases, J lost 2 bases, and 6 bases stayed unmatched. The CDR3 sequence is 16 residues long. Germline V gene lookup returns CDR1 KGHSH and CDR2 LQKENI. The CDR3 reads CASSPGIAGNTGELFF. The CDR3, as DNA: TGTGCCAGCTCACCTGGGATAGCGGGTAACACCGGGGAGCTGTTTTTT.

CDR3 DNA sequence: TGTGCCAGCAGAGAAGCGGGGAACACCATATATTTT. This sequence encodes CASREAGNTIYF. The chain recombines TRBV7-2 with TRBJ1-3; D unresolved. This CDR3 is built from 12 residues. Germline V gene lookup returns CDR1 SGHTA and CDR2 FQGNSA. V lost 6 bases and J lost 7, with 10 bases in between.

The J gene is TRBJ1-5, the V gene TRBV7-2; TRBD1 matches at 7 bases. Trimming at V came to 5 bases and at J to 0 bases, leaving 10 bases not matched to a gene. CDR1 is SGHTA, CDR2 FQGNSA, per germline. CDR3 length equals 17 residues. The CDR3 DNA sequence: TGTGCCAGCAGCCAAGGATTGGGACAGAATAGCAATCAGCCCCAGCATTTT. It is translated as CASSQGLGQNSNQPQHF.

The rearrangement joins TRBV4-2 to TRBJ2-1; 11 nucleotides line up with TRBD2. The CDR3 is 16 amino acids. V lost 1 base, J lost 6 bases, and 5 bases stayed unmatched. Looked up from germline, CDR1 is LGHNA and CDR2 is YNFKEQ. The CDR3: CASSQVLSGGANEQFF. The CDR3, as DNA: TGTGCCAGCAGCCAAGTGCTTAGCGGGGGGGCCAATGAGCAGTTCTTC.

This chain connects TRBV9 to TRBJ2-3; tentatively, D is TRBD1 (5 bases). This CDR3 is built from 14 residues. Trimming took 0 bases from V and 5 from J, leaving 10 bases between them. Germline CDR1 reads SGDLS; CDR2 reads YYNGEE. The CDR3: CASSVAQGKDTQYF. Here the CDR3 DNA reads TGTGCCAGCAGCGTAGCGCAGGGTAAAGATACGCAGTATTTT. Together with reference TRBV9 and TRBJ2-3, the CDR3 gives the full variable domain: DSGVTQTPKHLITATGQRVTLRCSPRSGDLSVYWYQQSLDQGLQFLIQYYNGEERAKGNILERFSAQQFPDLHSELNLSSLELGDSALYFCASSVAQGKDTQYFGPGTRLTVL.

This chain links TRBV5-1 with TRBJ1-1; possible D gene TRBD1, 6 bases. Germline CDR1 reads SGHRS; CDR2 reads YFSETQ. CDR3 length: 14 residues. V was cut by 4 bases and J by 7 bases, with 17 bases left in between. The CDR3 nucleotides read TGCGCCAGCAGCCTGACAGGACTTGGTGTTGAAGCTTTCTTT. Its protein is CASSLTGLGVEAFF.

This CDR3 is CASSRQGALDTQYF. The CDR3 coding sequence is TGTGCCAGCAGCCGACAGGGGGCTTTAGATACGCAGTATTTT. V and J are TRBV7-3 and TRBJ2-3; 10 bases are a match to TRBD1. Germline trimming cut 5 bases from V and 5 bases from J; bases unmatched to any gene: 4. CDR3 length equals 14 residues. Germline V gene lookup returns CDR1 SGHTA and CDR2 FQGTGA.

The chain is built from TRBV2 and TRBJ2-3; TRBD1 aligns across 7 bases. Germline loops: CDR1 SNHLY, CDR2 FYNNEI. This CDR3 is built from 16 residues. J was trimmed by 0 bases and V by 6 bases; bases with no gene match: 9. CDR3 residues: CASRNRGTASTDTQYF. Here the CDR3 DNA reads TGTGCCAGCAGAAACAGGGGTACTGCTAGCACAGATACGCAGTATTTT.

The chain combines TRBV2 with TRBJ2-7, with TRBD2 matching over 8 bases. V shed 6 bases and J 2 bases; nucleotides not matched to a gene: 9. The CDR3 consists of 15 residues. CDR1 and CDR2 from the germline V gene are SNHLY and FYNNEI. CDR3 sequence (DNA): TGTGCCAGCAGGTCAGAGGTCGGGAGGGCCTACGAGCAGTACTTC. It specifies CASRSEVGRAYEQYF.

This clone was counted a single time. The rearrangement links TRBV19 to TRBJ1-5; 10 nucleotides match TRBD1. Germline values: CDR1 LNHDA, CDR2 SQIVND (reference sequence). With 7 bases clipped from V and 1 base from J, the junction kept 7 bases outside the gene matches. The CDR3 is 16 amino acids. This chain's CDR3 is CASKDRGDGSNQPQHF. As DNA, the CDR3 is TGTGCCAGTAAGGACAGGGGGGACGGGAGCAATCAGCCCCAGCATTTT.

The V call is TRBV9, the J call TRBJ2-3; 7 bases fit TRBD2. V lost 2 bases and J lost 5; bases outside the gene matches: 8. The CDR3 extends over 15 amino acids. The germline V gene has CDR1 SGDLS and CDR2 YYNGEE. The CDR3 loop is CASSVSGGSEDTQYF. CDR3 DNA sequence: TGTGCCAGCAGCGTTTCCGGCGGGAGCGAAGATACGCAGTATTTT.

This sequence joins TRBV9 and TRBJ2-7; 9 nucleotides agree with TRBD1. The J segment lost 5 bases and the V segment lost 2 bases, leaving 8 bases of the junction unmatched. This CDR3 contains 15 residues. The germline gives CDR1 SGDLS, CDR2 YYNGEE. The CDR3 spells CASSVTGGGGDEQYF. The DNA for the CDR3 is TGTGCCAGCAGCGTGACAGGGGGTGGAGGGGACGAGCAGTACTTC.

The chain has TRBV9 and TRBJ2-7; TRBD1 might be the D (6 bases). CDR3 length equals 14 residues. CDR1 SGDLS and CDR2 YYNGEE come from the germline V gene. Trimming cost V 3 bases and J 3 bases, with 13 bases left between them. The CDR3, as DNA: TGTGCCAGCAGCGAAACAGGGCTGGGCTACGAGCAGTACTTC. It is translated as CASSETGLGYEQYF. The full variable domain, completed using reference TRBV9 and TRBJ2-7, is DSGVTQTPKHLITATGQRVTLRCSPRSGDLSVYWYQQSLDQGLQFLIQYYNGEERAKGNILERFSAQQFPDLHSELNLSSLELGDSALYFCASSETGLGYEQYFGPGTRLTVT.

This chain joins TRBV9 and TRBJ1-1; D unresolved. This CDR3 is built from 14 residues. Germline CDR1 SGDLS, CDR2 YYNGEE. V lost 4 bases to trimming and J lost 5 bases, with 15 bases between them. The CDR3 DNA sequence: TGTGCCAGCAGCCCAAACGCCCGAGGGACTGAAGCTTTCTTT. It specifies CASSPNARGTEAFF.

The chain couples TRBV7-9 to TRBJ1-1, with 7 bases fitting TRBD1. V trimming: 4 bases; J trimming: 0 bases; junction bases outside the gene matches: 14. Per germline, CDR1 SEHNR and CDR2 FQNEAQ (reference sequence). The length of the CDR3 is 18 residues. CDR3 nucleotides: TGTGCCAGCAGCTCTAGCGGGGTAACAGGGGCCGTGAACACTGAAGCTTTCTTT. The encoded protein is CASSSSGVTGAVNTEAFF.